The T cell receptor (beta chain) described here comes from a study of blood T cell repertoires in COVID-19. Across the study: Some COVID-19 samples were acute and others convalescent; all came from the United States, Italy and Spain. Nucleic acid was either cDNA or gDNA, and it came from T cells, B-cell-depleted T cells, or PBMCs.

In the original workflow: The authors estimated nucleated cell counts from reference gene primer amplification. The table came from immunoSEQ multiplex PCR; TCRdb's copy has only in-frame clones and leaves some out. V, J and clone size are taken as reported in that table, and D and trimming were inferred from the DNA itself. Here the sample spans 150,000 to 200,000 clones, approximately 83% being singletons. The TCR originated in a man aged 45-60 years with active or convalescent COVID-19. Sample: peripheral blood.

The CDR3 coding sequence is TGTGCCAGCAGTGTGGGGAGGTGGCCGTACGAGCAGTACTTC. Protein sequence: CASSVGRWPYEQYF. This chain joins TRBV25-1 and TRBJ2-7, with D maybe TRBD2 (6 bases). From germline, CDR1 is MGHDK and CDR2 SYGVNS. The CDR3 totals 14 residues. V was pared by 4 bases and J by 4 bases, with 14 bases between.